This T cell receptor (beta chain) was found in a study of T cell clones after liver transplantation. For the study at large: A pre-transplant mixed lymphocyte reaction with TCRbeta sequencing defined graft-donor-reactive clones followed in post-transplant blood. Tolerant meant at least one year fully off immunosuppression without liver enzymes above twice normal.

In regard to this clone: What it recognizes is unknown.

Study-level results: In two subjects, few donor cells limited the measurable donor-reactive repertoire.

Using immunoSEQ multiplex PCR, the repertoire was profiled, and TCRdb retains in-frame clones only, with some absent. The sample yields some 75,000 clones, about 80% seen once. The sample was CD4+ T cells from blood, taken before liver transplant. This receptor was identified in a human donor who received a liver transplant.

The CDR3 DNA reads as TGTGCCAGCACCTTAAGCGGGCCCAGCTCCTACGAGCAGTACTTC. It codes for CASTLSGPSSYEQYF. V is TRBV6-6 and J is TRBJ2-7, with D tentatively TRBD2 (6 bases). Trimming cost V 7 bases and J 0 bases, with 16 bases left between them. The CDR3 consists of 15 residues. Germline assignment: CDR1 MNHNY and CDR2 SVGAGI (reference sequence).